This TCR beta chain was profiled in a study of cytotoxic CD8 clonotypes in ibrutinib-treated CLL. This clone was detected only once. Repertoires were generated with immunoSEQ multiplex PCR, while TCRdb's copy carries only in-frame clones and drops some. Of more than 200,000 clones listed, around 70% are singletons. CDR1 is MDHEN, CDR2 SYDVKM, per germline. Unmatched junction bases numbered 6, after V lost 5 bases and J lost 6 bases. This CDR3 comprises 14 residues. The receptor's source is a human donor with chronic lymphocytic leukemia. Source: PBMCs, taken after 24 months of ibrutinib treatment. V usage is TRBV28 and J usage is TRBJ1-5, with 8 bases aligning to TRBD1. The CDR3 spells CASSRTGILQPQHF. CDR3 sequence (DNA): TGTGCCAGCAGTCGGACAGGGATTCTTCAGCCCCAGCATTTT.